One and the same sample provided the 25 T cell receptor beta chains below, sequenced in a study of human T cells and chemical hapten exposure. Time point specified: pre-sensitization, week 0. The treatment: therapeutic diphenylcyclopropenone sensitization with weekly scalp DPC. One entry per CDR3 protein results from TCRdb running MiXCR on the RACE reads. The top ten clones hold over 2% of a sample with about 260,000 distinct CDR3 sequences, approximately 8.6% of them seen once. The sample was whole blood, taken in connection with sensitization to the hapten diphenylcyclopropenone (DPC). These receptors were obtained from a woman in her 40s with alopecia areata. Some clones in this sample may be carry-over from other donors' samples.

This CDR3 reads CATSDSTRSSLKYNEQFF. CDR3 DNA: TGTGCCACCAGTGATTCTACCCGGTCCTCCCTAAAGTACAATGAGCAGTTCTTC. The J gene is TRBJ2-1, the V gene TRBV24-1, with D unclear. Trimming removed 2 bases at V and 4 bases at J, with 20 bases between. This CDR3 has 18 residues. The V gene's germline CDR1 is KGHDR and CDR2 SFDVKD.

This clonotype was observed a handful of times. This CDR3 reads CATSDRQGYEQYF. CDR3 in DNA: TGTGCCACCAGCGATAGACAGGGATACGAGCAGTACTTC. V usage is TRBV15 and J usage is TRBJ2-7; 7 bases agree with TRBD1. The CDR3 extends over 13 amino acids. Per germline, CDR1 LNHNV and CDR2 YYDKDF (reference sequence). The V gene end was trimmed by 5 bases and the J gene end by 4 bases; junction bases not matched to a gene: 5. The whole variable domain, remainder taken from reference TRBV15 and TRBJ2-7, is DAMVIQNPRYQVTQFGKPVTLSCSQTLNHNVMYWYQQKSSQAPKLLFHYYDKDFNNEADTPDNFQSRRPNTSFCFLDIRSPGLGDTAMYLCATSDRQGYEQYFGPGTRLTVT.

This clonotype was counted between two and nine times. The chain has TRBV2 and TRBJ2-3, with a possible D match to TRBD1 (6 bases). Trimming shortened V by 1 base and J by 2 bases, and 10 bases separated the two germline ends. Germline assignment: CDR1 SNHLY and CDR2 FYNNEI. The CDR3 loop spans 15 amino acids. The CDR3 coding sequence is TGTGCCAGCAGTGAAGGGCAGGGGTACACAGATACGCAGTATTTT. Its translation: CASSEGQGYTDTQYF.

The table lists this clonotype with many counts. This sequence joins TRBV7-2 and TRBJ1-2; TRBD1 aligns across 11 bases. J lost 7 bases, V lost 3 bases, and 4 bases had no gene match. The CDR3 runs 14 residues. CDR1 and CDR2 from the germline V gene are SGHTA and FQGNSA. The CDR3 loop is CASSFGQGAGGYTF. For the CDR3, the DNA is TGTGCCAGCAGCTTTGGACAGGGGGCAGGTGGCTACACCTTC.

This clonotype turned up a few times. This chain connects TRBV7-9 to TRBJ2-1; D is unresolved. CDR3 length equals 13 residues. Per the germline V gene, CDR1 is SEHNR and CDR2 is FQNEAQ (reference sequence). V was shortened by 1 base and J by 7 bases, with 8 bases between the two germline ends. This chain's CDR3 is CASSLDPHNEQFF. As DNA, the CDR3 is TGTGCCAGCAGCTTAGACCCCCATAATGAGCAGTTCTTC.

The V gene is TRBV6-5, the J gene TRBJ2-1; weak D call: TRBD2 (5 bases). Germline V gives CDR1 MNHEY, CDR2 SVGAGI. V lost 5 bases, J lost 5 bases, and 16 bases lay in between. CDR3 size: 15 residues. The CDR3 spells CASSKRESYDNEQFF. The CDR3 coding sequence is TGTGCCAGCAGTAAGAGGGAATCATACGACAATGAGCAGTTCTTC.

This clonotype has a count of ten or more. The CDR3 loop reads CASSYPSPNTEAFF. The CDR3 coding sequence is TGTGCCAGCAGTTATCCCTCCCCGAACACTGAAGCTTTCTTT. The chain has TRBV6-2 or TRBV6-3 and TRBJ1-1; D is undetermined. V lost 3 bases to trimming and J lost 1 base, with 9 bases between them. Per the germline V gene, CDR1 is MNHEY and CDR2 is SVGEGT. The CDR3 consists of 14 residues.

The chain links TRBV20-1 to TRBJ2-1; 11 nucleotides match TRBD2. The germline V gene has CDR1 DFQATT and CDR2 SNEGSKA (reference sequence). This CDR3 is 15 amino acids long. V gave up 2 bases and J gave up 4 bases; unmatched junction bases: 4. CDR3 bases: TGCAGTGCTAGAAGGGGACTAGCGGTATACAATGAGCAGTTCTTC. This gives the protein CSARRGLAVYNEQFF.

This clonotype came up a few times. This sequence joins TRBV6-6 and TRBJ2-1; TRBD1 might be the D (5 bases). V was trimmed by 6 bases and J by 7 bases, leaving 13 bases between them. The CDR3 is 13 amino acids. Per germline, CDR1 MNHNY and CDR2 SVGAGI (reference sequence). This chain's CDR3 is CASRNGQGNEQFF. CDR3 DNA sequence: TGTGCCAGCAGGAACGGTCAGGGAAATGAGCAGTTCTTC.

This clonotype was seen many times. The chain uses TRBV28 and TRBJ2-2, with D uncertain. In germline, CDR1 is MDHEN, CDR2 SYDVKM. CDR3 length: 14 residues. Trimming took 8 bases from V and 3 from J, leaving 13 bases between them. The CDR3 region has the DNA TGTGCCAGCTCCTCTGGGTCCTACACCGGGGAGCTGTTTTTT. It encodes CASSSGSYTGELFF. Variable domain in full (rest from reference TRBV28 and TRBJ2-2): DVKVTQSSRYLVKRTGEKVFLECVQDMDHENMFWYRQDPGLGLRLIYFSYDVKMKEKGDIPEGYSVSREKKERFSLILESASTNQTSMYLCASSSGSYTGELFFGEGSRLTVL.

This clonotype was counted only a few times. This chain connects TRBV6-2 or TRBV6-3 to TRBJ2-3, with 8 nucleotides matching TRBD2. There are 15 residues in the CDR3. J lost 5 bases, V lost 5 bases, and 9 bases had no gene match. Germline V lookup: CDR1 MNHEY, CDR2 SVGEGT. The CDR3, as DNA: TGTGCCAGCAGTGCGACTGGGACTAGTGTAGATACGCAGTATTTT. Its protein is CASSATGTSVDTQYF.

This clonotype was seen more than once but under ten times. The chain uses TRBV7-2 and TRBJ2-2, with TRBD2 matching over 7 bases. Germline loops: CDR1 SGHTA, CDR2 FQGNSA. Trimming took 4 bases from V and 5 from J; bases not matched to a gene: 10. This CDR3 region has 16 residues. The CDR3 sequence is CASSSFSGGRTGELFF. DNA of the CDR3: TGTGCCAGCAGCTCCTTCTCGGGAGGAAGGACCGGGGAGCTGTTTTTT.

The chain uses TRBV7-3 and TRBJ2-1; D gene unclear. V dropped 5 bases and J dropped 7 bases, with 9 bases sitting between them. This CDR3 is built from 12 residues. Germline V lookup: CDR1 SGHTA, CDR2 FQGTGA. The CDR3 reads CASSPTRNEQFF. The CDR3 nucleotides are TGTGCCAGCAGCCCAACCAGGAATGAGCAGTTCTTC.

This chain connects TRBV9 to TRBJ2-3; weak D call: TRBD2 (5 bases). The germline CDR1 and CDR2 sequences are SGDLS and YYNGEE. V lost 1 base and J lost 6, with 15 bases in between. The CDR3 spans 15 residues. CDR3 in amino acids: CASSVSGITPDTQYF. CDR3 DNA: TGTGCCAGCAGCGTAAGCGGTATAACTCCCGATACGCAGTATTTT.

This clonotype has more than one count but fewer than ten. The rearrangement joins TRBV7-2 to TRBJ1-1; the match to TRBD1 covers 10 bases. J lost 1 base, V lost 4 bases, and 3 bases had no gene match. Germline CDR1 SGHTA, CDR2 FQGNSA. The CDR3 covers 15 residues. The CDR3 DNA reads TGTGCCAGCAGCTCAAGACAGGGGGCGAACACTGAAGCTTTCTTT. Protein: CASSSRQGANTEAFF.

This clonotype has a count of ten or more. V gene TRBV7-9 combines with J gene TRBJ1-1, with 9 bases that match TRBD1. Germline CDR1 reads SEHNR; CDR2 reads FQNEAQ (reference sequence). The CDR3 is 14 amino acids. Trimming took 4 bases from V and 10 from J; bases not matched to a gene: 10. The CDR3 is CASSSTRTGERAFF. The DNA for the CDR3 is TGTGCCAGCAGCTCCACCCGGACAGGGGAAAGAGCTTTCTTT.

The chain is built from TRBV6-6 and TRBJ2-7; 7 nucleotides agree with TRBD1. Germline V gene lookup returns CDR1 MNHNY and CDR2 SVGAGI (reference sequence). This CDR3 region has 14 residues. The ends lost 2 bases at V and 2 bases at J; junction bases unmatched: 3. This CDR3 reads CASSYLDRAYEQYF. The CDR3 DNA follows: TGTGCCAGCAGTTACCTTGACAGGGCCTACGAGCAGTACTTC.

This clonotype was detected a few times. The V gene is TRBV20-1, the J gene TRBJ2-3; 10 bases map to TRBD2. Germline V lookup: CDR1 DFQATT, CDR2 SNEGSKA (reference sequence). This CDR3 is 15 amino acids long. J lost 4 bases, V lost 6 bases, and 10 bases had no gene match. For the CDR3, the DNA is TGCAGTGCCGGGTCCAGCGGGAGGGCCTCAGATACGCAGTATTTT. As protein: CSAGSSGRASDTQYF.

The gene calls are TRBV28 and TRBJ2-5; the D gene is possibly TRBD2 (6 bases). This CDR3 has 13 residues. V lost 7 bases, J lost 2 bases, and 11 bases lay in between. Germline V gene sequence: CDR1 MDHEN, CDR2 SYDVKM. The CDR3: CASNAGRQETQYF. The CDR3 region has the DNA TGTGCCAGCAATGCAGGGAGGCAAGAGACCCAGTACTTC.

The chain carries TRBV25-1 and TRBJ2-3; unclear D gene. With 2 bases removed from V and 1 base from J, the gap between germline ends came to 4 bases. Germline CDR1 reads MGHDK; CDR2 reads SYGVNS. The CDR3 sequence is 13 residues long. The CDR3 protein is CASSERRTDTQYF. The CDR3 bases are TGTGCCAGCAGTGAACGGCGCACAGATACGCAGTATTTT.

In this sample, this clonotype turned up many times. The final CDR3 position lacks the conserved phenylalanine or tryptophan, pointing to a likely read error. The DNA is left out, because the CDR3 cannot be placed on it with certainty; the CDR3 is given as TCRdb lists it. The CDR3 sequence: CASSLSPGLAGGIHFV. The chain combines TRBV28 with TRBJ2-1; whether TRBD2, the table's D call, matches the DNA was not checked. Inclusive of both ends, the CDR3 amounts to 16 amino acids. Per germline, CDR1 MDHEN and CDR2 SYDVKM.

Many counts were recorded for this clonotype. The genes are TRBV2 and TRBJ1-2, with no clear D. Germline V gives CDR1 SNHLY, CDR2 FYNNEI. The CDR3 extends over 13 amino acids. Trimming left V 5 bases short and J 4 bases short, with 11 bases between. CDR3 sequence reads: CASSSRGSYGYTF. As DNA, the CDR3 is TGTGCCAGCAGTTCCCGAGGGTCCTATGGCTACACCTTC.

This CDR3 reads CASSQEAAGRATDTQYF. The DNA of the CDR3 is TGCGCCAGCAGCCAAGAGGCAGCCGGGAGGGCGACAGATACGCAGTATTTT. This chain connects TRBV4-1 to TRBJ2-3, with 8 bases matching TRBD2. This CDR3 contains 17 residues. The germline CDR1 and CDR2 sequences are MGHRA and YSYEKL. Trimming at V came to 0 bases and at J to 3 bases, leaving 8 bases not matched to a gene.

V and J are TRBV6-5 and TRBJ1-4; no firm D call. The V gene lost 7 bases and the J gene lost 4 bases, with 16 bases spanning the gap. The germline CDR1 and CDR2 sequences are MNHEY and SVGAGI. The CDR3 spans 15 residues. The CDR3 sequence: CASTDNRRSNEKLFF. CDR3 DNA: TGTGCCAGCACCGATAATCGGAGAAGTAATGAAAAACTGTTTTTT.

This chain connects TRBV12-3 or TRBV12-4 to TRBJ2-7; possible D gene TRBD2, 6 bases. This CDR3 spans 13 amino acids. Trimming pared 5 bases from V and 2 bases from J, leaving 10 bases between. This chain's CDR3 is CASSAGSTYEQYF. The DNA of the CDR3 is TGTGCCAGCAGTGCGGGGTCGACCTACGAGCAGTACTTC.